A single sample is the source of the 28 T cell receptor beta chains below, sequenced in a study of T-cell reconstitution after alpha-beta-depleted transplantation in children (dated by TCRdb to the mid-2010s). The library was produced with PCR. Sequencing was carried out with an Illumina HiSeq 2500. Molecular barcoding was employed in the preparation of TCR libraries, with unique molecular identifiers being used to normalize TCRbeta repertoire quantification. Using fastp at Q25 and MiXCR, TCRdb reprocessed the public reads and kept productive beta chains. All rows with the same CDR3 protein become a single entry with the most common DNA and genes. In all, the sample holds hundreds of thousands of distinct CDR3 sequences, and over 15% of those were seen once. The ten top clones hold 0.8% to 1.1% of the sample. The sequencing here drew on PBMCs from the stem cell graft donor, taken from the stem cell graft. All receptors derive from a human donor who donated a stem cell graft to a child with acute myeloid leukemia.

The V gene is TRBV7-9, the J gene TRBJ2-2, with TRBD1 identical over 8 bases. Losses at the gene ends were 4 bases for V and 4 bases for J; bases not matched to a gene: 5. The CDR3 consists of 15 residues. Germline V gene data show CDR1 as SEHNR and CDR2 as FQNEAQ (reference sequence). The chain's CDR3 is CASSSRTGITGELFF. Here the CDR3 DNA reads TGTGCCAGCAGCTCCCGGACAGGGATCACCGGGGAGCTGTTTTTT.

This clonotype was counted ten times or more. The rearrangement links TRBV20-1 to TRBJ2-2, with D possibly being TRBD1 (5 bases). The germline V gene has CDR1 DFQATT and CDR2 SNEGSKA (reference sequence). This CDR3 spans 12 amino acids. The V end was cut by 4 bases, the J end by 5 bases, with 8 bases between. CDR3 nucleotides: TGCAGTGCTATAAGGGGAACCGGGGAGCTGTTTTTT. It is translated as CSAIRGTGELFF.

Many counts were recorded for this clonotype. This chain joins TRBV20-1 and TRBJ1-4; D is perhaps TRBD1 (5 bases). Germline loops: CDR1 DFQATT, CDR2 SNEGSKA (reference sequence). V gave up 0 bases and J gave up 8 bases, with 13 bases separating them. The CDR3 length is 14 residues. The CDR3: CSARDGGIEEKLFF. CDR3 sequence (DNA): TGCAGTGCTAGAGACGGGGGGATCGAAGAAAAACTGTTTTTT.

The chain carries TRBV12-3 or TRBV12-4 and TRBJ2-3, with D tentatively TRBD2 (5 bases). V was cut by 5 bases and J by 10 bases, with 13 bases left in between. The CDR3 contains 12 residues. The CDR3 is CASSPGGEPQYF. The CDR3 coding sequence is TGTGCCAGCAGTCCGGGTGGGGAGCCGCAGTATTTT.

This clonotype was seen many times. This chain uses TRBV7-2 with TRBJ2-1, with 12 bases identical to TRBD2. V lost 0 bases, J lost 8 bases, and 2 bases stayed unmatched. The CDR3 consists of 15 residues. The germline V gene has CDR1 SGHTA and CDR2 FQGNSA. The CDR3 coding sequence is TGTGCCAGCAGCTTAGCCCCTAGCGGGGGGGATGAGCAGTTCTTC. It specifies CASSLAPSGGDEQFF.

This clonotype was picked up a small number of times. The CDR3, as DNA: TGTGCCAGCAGTAGACTAGCGGTGCCGTACAATGAGCAGTTCTTC. This translates into CASSRLAVPYNEQFF. The genes are TRBV12-3 or TRBV12-4 and TRBJ2-1; 9 nucleotides agree with TRBD2. The CDR3 is made up of 15 amino acids. V trimming: 5 bases; J trimming: 4 bases; junction bases outside the gene matches: 6.

Note on this clonotype: The CDR3 does not end in the conserved phenylalanine or tryptophan, so this is likely a read error. The chain carries TRBV5-6 and TRBJ2-7; D may be TRBD1 (5 bases). There are 12 residues in the CDR3. Germline loops: CDR1 SGHDT, CDR2 YYEEEE. V dropped 0 bases and J dropped 4 bases, with 5 bases sitting between them. The CDR3 nucleotides read TGTGCCAGCAGCTTGGAGGGGTACGAGCAGTACATC. Its translation: CASSLEGYEQYI.

The sample holds many counts of this clonotype. This sequence joins TRBV7-2 and TRBJ1-3; D is perhaps TRBD1 (5 bases). CDR1 is SGHTA, CDR2 FQGNSA, per germline. The CDR3 sequence is 14 residues long. Trimming took off 8 bases at V and 0 bases at J, with 11 bases between the two ends. The CDR3 nucleotides read TGTGCCAGCCGGGCAGGGAGCTCTGGAAACACCATATATTTT. Its translation is CASRAGSSGNTIYF.

This clonotype appeared a few times. The J gene is TRBJ2-5, the V gene TRBV5-1; the D call may be TRBD1 or TRBD2 (5 bases each). The CDR3 is 15 residues long. Trimming removed 4 bases at V and 1 base at J, with 14 bases between. The germline gives CDR1 SGHRS, CDR2 YFSETQ. This CDR3 is CASSLGPAGQETQYF. CDR3 bases: TGCGCCAGCAGCCTGGGACCGGCGGGCCAAGAGACCCAGTACTTC.

V and J are TRBV6-1 and TRBJ1-5; TRBD1 matches at 8 bases. There are 16 residues in the CDR3. CDR1 is MNHNS, CDR2 SASEGT, per germline. The ends lost 4 bases at V and 3 bases at J; junction bases unmatched: 8. The CDR3: CASSVTGTGLNQPQHF. The CDR3 coding sequence is TGTGCCAGCAGTGTGACCGGGACAGGACTCAATCAGCCCCAGCATTTT.

This clonotype has ten or more counts. The chain has TRBV20-1 and TRBJ1-4; tentatively, D is TRBD1 (5 bases). Trimming stripped 2 bases from V and 7 bases from J, with 11 bases between. The CDR3 loop spans 13 amino acids. Germline assignment: CDR1 DFQATT and CDR2 SNEGSKA (reference sequence). CDR3 amino acids: CSARRQGSEKLFF. The CDR3 DNA sequence: TGCAGTGCTAGACGGCAGGGATCTGAAAAACTGTTTTTT.

This sequence joins TRBV5-1 and TRBJ2-7; 7 bases line up with TRBD1. V was pared by 4 bases and J by 7 bases, with 8 bases of the junction left unmatched. The CDR3 spans 13 residues. Germline CDR1 and CDR2: SGHRS and YFSETQ. The CDR3 region has the DNA TGCGCCAGCAGCGGACAGGTCGGTGAAGAGCAGTACTTC. This translates into CASSGQVGEEQYF. The full variable domain, rest sourced from reference TRBV5-1 and TRBJ2-7, is KAGVTQTPRYLIKTRGQQVTLSCSPISGHRSVSWYQQTPGQGLQFLFEYFSETQRNKGNFPGRFSGRQFSNSRSEMNVSTLELGDSALYLCASSGQVGEEQYFGPGTRLTVT.

This clonotype was observed many times. The J gene is TRBJ2-1, the V gene TRBV5-6, with TRBD2 matching over 7 bases. The CDR3 totals 15 residues. From germline, CDR1 is SGHDT and CDR2 YYEEEE. J gave up 0 bases and V 6 bases, and 6 bases lay outside the gene matches. Here the CDR3 reads CASILAASSYNEQFF. The CDR3 nucleotides read TGTGCCAGCATCCTAGCGGCGAGCTCCTACAATGAGCAGTTCTTC.

The rearrangement uses TRBV20-1 and TRBJ2-1; 7 bases agree with TRBD1. Looked up from germline, CDR1 is DFQATT and CDR2 is SNEGSKA (reference sequence). The J segment lost 0 bases and the V segment lost 1 base, leaving 15 bases of the junction unmatched. The CDR3 extends over 19 amino acids. The CDR3 loop reads CSARVMALGGPSSYNEQFF. DNA of the CDR3: TGCAGTGCTAGAGTCATGGCCTTAGGGGGCCCGAGCTCCTACAATGAGCAGTTCTTC.

The chain joins TRBV18 to TRBJ2-3; weak D call: TRBD1 (5 bases). V was shortened by 4 bases and J by 2 bases, with 10 bases between the two germline ends. CDR1 and CDR2 from the germline V gene are KGHSH and LQKENI. The CDR3 is 14 residues long. This CDR3 is CASSHAGNTDTQYF. DNA for the CDR3: TGTGCCAGCTCACATGCAGGGAACACAGATACGCAGTATTTT.

This clonotype was recorded a few times. The CDR3: CAISEEANTEAFF. In DNA form, the CDR3 reads TGTGCCATCAGTGAGGAGGCAAACACTGAAGCTTTCTTT. V and J are TRBV10-3 and TRBJ1-1; D gene unclear. The CDR3 extends over 13 amino acids. Trimming left V 2 bases short and J 2 bases short, with 6 bases between. CDR1 and CDR2 (germline): ENHRY, SYGVKD.

The V and J genes are TRBV4-2 and TRBJ1-1; D perhaps matches TRBD1 (5 bases). The CDR3 sequence is 17 residues long. Germline CDR1 LGHNA, CDR2 YNFKEQ. Trimming pared 4 bases from V and 4 bases from J, leaving 22 bases between. The CDR3 reads CASSPRDGEGLATEAFF. The DNA of the CDR3 is TGTGCCAGCAGCCCCCGAGACGGGGAGGGGTTGGCCACTGAAGCTTTCTTT.

This chain links TRBV28 with TRBJ2-4; D uncertain. This CDR3 region has 13 residues. The germline V gene has CDR1 MDHEN and CDR2 SYDVKM. V lost 2 bases, J lost 14 bases, and 16 bases lay in between. The CDR3 DNA reads TGTGCCAGCAGTTTAACCCCGGACGGCGAGAAGTACTTC. This encodes CASSLTPDGEKYF.

On this clonotype itself: Since a much larger clone is just one base distant, this may be a read error. The chain has TRBV11-2 and TRBJ2-2; weak D call: TRBD1 (5 bases). V lost 3 bases, J lost 1 base, and 12 bases lay in between. CDR1 is SGHAT, CDR2 FQNNGV, per germline. The CDR3 totals 16 residues. CDR3 sequence: CASSFGHTLNTGELFF. CDR3 coding DNA: TGTGCCAGCAGCTTTGGACACACCCTGAACACCGGGGAGCTGTTTTTT.

This chain links TRBV7-2 with TRBJ2-7; D is uncertain. CDR1 is SGHTA, CDR2 FQGNSA, per germline. The V gene lost 1 base and the J gene lost 2 bases, with 9 bases spanning the gap. The CDR3 length is 14 residues. The CDR3 nucleotides are TGTGCCAGCAGCTTAGGGACCATAGCCTACGAGCAGTACTTC. This sequence encodes CASSLGTIAYEQYF.

This clonotype was seen at least ten times. This chain uses TRBV9 with TRBJ2-1; no definite D call. The V gene's germline CDR1 is SGDLS and CDR2 YYNGEE. V shed 0 bases and J shed 7 bases, with 5 bases lying between them. This CDR3 has 12 residues. In nucleotides, the CDR3 is TGTGCCAGCAGCGTAGATAAGAATGAGCAGTTCTTC. It yields the protein CASSVDKNEQFF.

This clonotype was recorded at least ten times. The rearrangement joins TRBV24-1 to TRBJ1-2, with TRBD1 matching over 7 bases. The CDR3 is made up of 14 amino acids. Germline CDR1 reads KGHDR; CDR2 reads SFDVKD. The ends lost 5 bases at V and 4 bases at J; junction bases unmatched: 6. DNA for the CDR3: TGTGCCACCAGTGGGTCCGGGACAGTCTATGGCTACACCTTC. This translates into CATSGSGTVYGYTF.

Remarks on this clonotype: A much larger clone differs from this one at a single base, so this may be a read error. The rearrangement joins TRBV12-3 or TRBV12-4 to TRBJ2-1; D is possibly TRBD2 (5 bases). This CDR3 is 13 amino acids long. The DNA of the CDR3 is TGTGCCAGAAGTTTAGCGAGGACGCCGGAGCAGTTCTTC. Amino acid sequence: CARSLARTPEQFF.

This clonotype has more than one count but fewer than ten. The chain is built from TRBV11-2 and TRBJ1-2; TRBD1 matches 8 bases. There are 16 residues in the CDR3. V shed 7 bases and J 3 bases; nucleotides not matched to a gene: 13. The V gene's germline CDR1 is SGHAT and CDR2 FQNNGV. The chain's CDR3 is CASTSLEDREYYGYTF. The CDR3 DNA reads as TGTGCCAGCACCAGCTTAGAGGACAGGGAGTACTATGGCTACACCTTC.

This clonotype has a handful of counts. This chain links TRBV5-1 with TRBJ2-3; D unclear. CDR3 length: 15 amino acids. In germline, CDR1 is SGHRS, CDR2 YFSETQ. The V and J ends lost 3 bases and 0 bases respectively, with 11 bases between them. Here the CDR3 reads CASSYEGSSTDTQYF. The CDR3, as DNA: TGCGCCAGCAGCTACGAAGGGTCTAGCACAGATACGCAGTATTTT.

The V call is TRBV7-9, the J call TRBJ2-7; D gene ambiguous. This CDR3 is 12 amino acids long. V was pared by 3 bases and J by 3 bases, with 6 bases between. Germline V gene data show CDR1 as SEHNR and CDR2 as FQNEAQ (reference sequence). The CDR3 loop reads CASSFNNYEQYF. The CDR3 DNA sequence: TGTGCCAGCAGCTTTAACAACTACGAGCAGTACTTC. The full variable domain, rest sourced from reference TRBV7-9 and TRBJ2-7, is DTGVSQNPRHKITKRGQNVTFRCDPISEHNRLYWYRQTLGQGPEFLTYFQNEAQLEKSRLLSDRFSAERPKGSFSTLEIQRTEQGDSAMYLCASSFNNYEQYFGPGTRLTVT.

The table lists this clonotype with many counts. This CDR3 reads CASSVLLETQYF. CDR3 nucleotides: TGTGCCAGCAGCGTATTATTGGAGACCCAGTACTTC. The chain combines TRBV9 with TRBJ2-5, with D unresolved. Germline V gene data show CDR1 as SGDLS and CDR2 as YYNGEE. CDR3 size: 12 residues. Deletions cut 1 base from V and 5 bases from J, with 6 bases between.

This clonotype has ten or more counts. This chain joins TRBV20-1 and TRBJ2-3, with 7 bases aligning to TRBD2. The CDR3 has 11 residues. V shed 7 bases and J 6 bases; nucleotides not matched to a gene: 4. Germline V CDR1 and CDR2: DFQATT, SNEGSKA (reference sequence). CDR3 sequence (DNA): TGCAGTGGGGAGCGGGGTGATACGCAGTATTTT. This codes for CSGERGDTQYF.